A single sample is the source of the 27 T cell receptor beta chains below, sequenced in a study of blood T cell repertoires in COVID-19. The repertoire was sequenced with immunoSEQ multiplex PCR; TCRdb's copy has only in-frame clones and lacks some. In the table there are roughly 220,000 clones, almost 90% of which are singletons. The sample consisted of PBMCs or T cells enriched from blood (not recorded which). These receptors all come from a woman aged 45-65 years with acute COVID-19.

V usage is TRBV3-1 (or the pseudogene TRBV3-2) and J usage is TRBJ1-1; unclear D gene. The germline CDR1 and CDR2 sequences are LGHDT and YNNKEL (reference sequence). V gave up 8 bases and J gave up 5 bases, with 12 bases separating them. This CDR3 contains 12 residues. The CDR3 DNA reads TGTGCCAGCGGGCTTGGAGGGACTGAAGCTTTCTTT. Translation: CASGLGGTEAFF.

The chain recombines TRBV28 with TRBJ2-7, with 15 bases lining up with TRBD2. Germline CDR1 is MDHEN and CDR2 is SYDVKM. CDR3 length equals 15 residues. V gave up 5 bases and J gave up 6 bases; unmatched junction bases: 5. CDR3 sequence (DNA): TGTGCCAGCAGTCACGGACTAGCGGGAGGGCGCGAGCAGTACTTC. It yields the protein CASSHGLAGGREQYF.

This chain connects TRBV20-1 to TRBJ1-1; D remains ambiguous. V dropped 4 bases and J dropped 10 bases, with 13 bases sitting between them. In germline, CDR1 is DFQATT, CDR2 SNEGSKA (reference sequence). This CDR3 contains 11 residues. The CDR3 reads CSANGPGGAFF. CDR3 nucleotides: TGCAGTGCTAACGGGCCGGGAGGAGCTTTCTTT.

This clone occurred a few times. V gene TRBV27 combines with J gene TRBJ1-2; D is undetermined. The CDR3 has 14 residues. Germline values: CDR1 MNHEY, CDR2 SMNVEV (reference sequence). With 3 bases removed from V and 0 bases from J, the gap between germline ends came to 8 bases. CDR3 loop: CASSFWPTNYGYTF. For the CDR3, the DNA is TGTGCCAGCAGTTTCTGGCCAACTAACTATGGCTACACCTTC.

This chain joins TRBV7-2 and TRBJ2-2, with 7 bases aligning to TRBD2. This CDR3 spans 15 amino acids. The germline V gene has CDR1 SGHTA and CDR2 FQGNSA. The J segment lost 6 bases and the V segment lost 4 bases, leaving 8 bases of the junction unmatched. The CDR3 is CASSSTNSGSGELFF. CDR3 bases: TGTGCCAGCAGCTCGACAAATAGCGGGTCCGGGGAGCTGTTTTTT.

This clone was recorded a few times. This chain links TRBV5-8 with TRBJ1-1, with 11 bases identical to TRBD1. Trimming took 1 base from V and 5 from J; bases not matched to a gene: 10. The CDR3 has 17 amino acids. Germline V lookup: CDR1 SGHTS, CDR2 YDEGEE. The CDR3 DNA reads as TGTGCCAGCAGCTTGTCAAGCGGACAGGGGGCGAGAACTGAAGCTTTCTTT. Protein product: CASSLSSGQGARTEAFF.

This rearrangement joins TRBV30 to TRBJ1-2, with a tentative D call TRBD1 (6 bases). CDR3 length equals 15 residues. CDR1 is GTSNPN, CDR2 SVGIG, per germline (reference sequence). V lost 4 bases to trimming and J lost 6 bases, with 21 bases between them. The CDR3 nucleotides are TGTGCCTGGATCGCCGTGGGCAGGGGATCGAATGGCTACACCTTC. Translating it yields CAWIAVGRGSNGYTF.

V usage is TRBV27 and J usage is TRBJ2-2, with a weak D call TRBD1 (6 bases). The germline gives CDR1 MNHEY, CDR2 SMNVEV (reference sequence). The CDR3 consists of 16 residues. Trimming took off 7 bases at V and 5 bases at J, with 20 bases between the two ends. Here the CDR3 DNA reads TGTGCCAGCACCCCACCCGGGCAGGGGCGTACCGGGGAGCTGTTTTTT. Translated: CASTPPGQGRTGELFF.

The chain combines TRBV9 with TRBJ2-5, with 14 nucleotides matching TRBD2. This CDR3 has 17 amino acids. CDR1 and CDR2 (germline): SGDLS, YYNGEE. J was trimmed by 5 bases and V by 3 bases; bases with no gene match: 9. The CDR3 spells CASSDPGLAGVGETQYF. CDR3 sequence (DNA): TGTGCCAGCAGCGACCCGGGACTAGCGGGAGTAGGGGAGACCCAGTACTTC.

V and J are TRBV2 and TRBJ1-2; no reliable D call. The V end was cut by 9 bases, the J end by 6 bases, with 11 bases between. Germline V gene lookup returns CDR1 SNHLY and CDR2 FYNNEI. The CDR3 spans 11 residues. CDR3 loop: CASYREDGYTF. In nucleotides, the CDR3 is TGTGCCAGTTACCGGGAGGATGGCTACACCTTC. Full variable domain (missing parts from reference TRBV2 and TRBJ1-2): EPEVTQTPSHQVTQMGQEVILRCVPISNHLYFYWYRQILGQKVEFLVSFYNNEISEKSEIFDDQFSVERPDGSNFTLKIRSTKLEDSAMYFCASYREDGYTFGSGTRLTVV.

This rearrangement joins TRBV19 to TRBJ2-7, with D perhaps matching TRBD2 (5 bases). V was cut by 4 bases and J by 0 bases, with 10 bases left in between. The CDR3 loop spans 14 amino acids. Germline V gene lookup returns CDR1 LNHDA and CDR2 SQIVND (reference sequence). The CDR3 protein is CASSRAGPSYEQYF. The CDR3 coding sequence is TGTGCCAGTAGTAGGGCGGGCCCCTCCTACGAGCAGTACTTC.

The V and J genes are TRBV9 and TRBJ2-3, with D maybe TRBD2 (6 bases). Germline V lookup: CDR1 SGDLS, CDR2 YYNGEE. The CDR3 contains 16 residues. V dropped 0 bases and J dropped 0 bases, with 11 bases sitting between them. The CDR3 is CASSVAGSGSTDTQYF. CDR3 DNA: TGTGCCAGCAGCGTAGCTGGTAGCGGAAGCACAGATACGCAGTATTTT.

The genes are TRBV5-5 and TRBJ1-2, with 8 bases lining up with TRBD1. CDR1 is SGHKS, CDR2 YYEKEE, per germline (reference sequence). The CDR3 length is 14 residues. The junction had 1 base not matched to a gene; V was cut back by 0 bases and J by 3 bases. The CDR3 nucleotides read TGTGCCAGCAGCTTGGGGGGACAGGACTATGGCTACACCTTC. It yields the protein CASSLGGQDYGYTF.

The chain joins TRBV27 to TRBJ2-1; a possible D gene is TRBD2 (6 bases). V lost 5 bases and J 6 bases, leaving 8 bases between the germline ends. Looked up from germline, CDR1 is MNHEY and CDR2 is SMNVEV (reference sequence). The CDR3 spans 12 residues. The CDR3 here is CASSAGINEQFF. The CDR3 nucleotides are TGTGCCAGCAGTGCGGGGATCAATGAGCAGTTCTTC.

In this sample, this clone turned up once. This sequence joins TRBV2 and TRBJ1-2; maybe TRBD1 (6 bases). This CDR3 spans 13 amino acids. Trimming cost V 7 bases and J 8 bases, with 17 bases left between them. The germline gives CDR1 SNHLY, CDR2 FYNNEI. This CDR3 is CASNPEGVWGYTF. DNA of the CDR3: TGTGCCAGCAACCCCGAGGGGGTTTGGGGCTACACCTTC.

V usage is TRBV30 and J usage is TRBJ1-5; TRBD1 matches at 9 bases. The CDR3 loop spans 14 amino acids. The V gene's germline CDR1 is GTSNPN and CDR2 SVGIG (reference sequence). The trim removed 1 base at V and 6 bases at J, leaving 4 bases unmatched. CDR3 sequence (DNA): TGTGCCTGGAGTGGGACAGGGGTTTTTCAGCCCCAGCATTTT. This translates into CAWSGTGVFQPQHF.

The chain recombines TRBV6-1 with TRBJ2-5; the match to TRBD1 covers 10 bases. This CDR3 is 15 amino acids long. V lost 1 base to trimming and J lost 6 bases; unmatched junction nucleotides: 5. Looked up from germline, CDR1 is MNHNS and CDR2 is SASEGT. CDR3 bases: TGTGCCAGCAGTGAAGACGACAGGGGGCAAAAGACCCAGTACTTC. Encoded protein: CASSEDDRGQKTQYF.

The V and J genes are TRBV18 and TRBJ2-2, with a possible D match to TRBD2 (5 bases). From germline, CDR1 is KGHSH and CDR2 LQKENI. CDR3 size: 18 residues. Between the trimmed V and J ends, which lost 5 bases and 0 bases, there was a span of 19 bases. CDR3 protein: CASSANSVQRSNTGELFF. DNA of the CDR3: TGTGCCAGCTCAGCTAACTCGGTTCAGCGGTCGAACACCGGGGAGCTGTTTTTT.

V is TRBV6-2 or TRBV6-3 and J is TRBJ1-2, with 9 bases fitting TRBD1. The CDR3 covers 13 residues. J was trimmed by 7 bases and V by 5 bases; bases with no gene match: 5. Germline V CDR1 and CDR2: MNHEY, SVGEGT. In DNA form, the CDR3 reads TGTGCCAGCAGTCCGGGACAGGGCCCTGGCTACACCTTC. This translates into CASSPGQGPGYTF.

J is TRBJ1-2 and V is TRBV6-5; no clear D. The CDR3 is 14 amino acids. The ends were cut back, 5 bases at V and 4 bases at J, with 14 bases in the middle. In germline, CDR1 is MNHEY, CDR2 SVGAGI. CDR3 protein: CASSRSAQAYGYTF. The CDR3 DNA reads as TGTGCCAGCAGTCGCTCCGCCCAGGCCTATGGCTACACCTTC.

The chain has TRBV7-3 and TRBJ2-3, with D maybe TRBD2 (6 bases). The CDR3 has 15 residues. Germline V CDR1 and CDR2: SGHTA, FQGTGA. V gave up 5 bases and J gave up 1 base, with 13 bases separating them. The CDR3 here is CASSPTSSGTDTQYF. CDR3 nucleotides: TGTGCCAGCAGCCCCACTTCTAGCGGCACAGATACGCAGTATTTT.

The chain recombines TRBV11-2 with TRBJ1-1; 7 bases match TRBD1. Germline V CDR1 and CDR2: SGHAT, FQNNGV. The length of the CDR3 is 15 residues. Losses at the gene ends were 5 bases for V and 0 bases for J; bases not matched to a gene: 6. DNA of the CDR3: TGTGCCAGCAGCCCTGGGACAGCAATGAACACTGAAGCTTTCTTT. Translating it yields CASSPGTAMNTEAFF. The full variable domain, rest sourced from reference TRBV11-2 and TRBJ1-1, is EAGVAQSPRYKIIEKRQSVAFWCNPISGHATLYWYQQILGQGPKLLIQFQNNGVVDDSQLPKDRFSAERLKGVDSTLKIQPAKLEDSAVYLCASSPGTAMNTEAFFGQGTRLTVV.

V usage is TRBV29-1 and J usage is TRBJ2-7; 11 bases agree with TRBD2. Unmatched junction bases numbered 10, after V lost 4 bases and J lost 2 bases. This CDR3 has 16 residues. Germline CDR1 is SQVTM and CDR2 is ANQGSEA. The CDR3, as DNA: TGCAGCGTTGTGAGTACTAGCGGGAGTCTCACCTACGAGCAGTACTTC. Amino acid sequence: CSVVSTSGSLTYEQYF.

V gene TRBV7-3 combines with J gene TRBJ2-7, with 7 bases fitting TRBD1. The V gene's germline CDR1 is SGHTA and CDR2 FQGTGA. Trimming cost V 5 bases and J 5 bases; bases outside gene matches: 9. CDR3 length equals 14 residues. The DNA for the CDR3 is TGTGCCAGCAGCAAGACAGGGTGGTTGGACGAGCAGTACTTC. It yields the protein CASSKTGWLDEQYF.

The chain employs TRBV18 and TRBJ2-1; 8 positions agree with TRBD2. From germline, CDR1 is KGHSH and CDR2 LQKENI. The CDR3 has 16 residues. Trimming took 6 bases from V and 6 from J; bases not matched to a gene: 13. The CDR3 region has the DNA TGTGCCAGCTCTCCATATAGCGGGAATACCCCCAATGAGCAGTTCTTC. Translated: CASSPYSGNTPNEQFF.

V usage is TRBV18 and J usage is TRBJ2-1, with 11 nucleotides matching TRBD2. This CDR3 has 19 amino acids. CDR1 and CDR2 from the germline V gene are KGHSH and LQKENI. The V segment lost 2 bases and the J segment 2 bases; nucleotides outside the gene matches: 11. CDR3 DNA: TGTGCCAGCTCACCAAGAGAGCGACTAGCGGGGCTAGCCTACAATGAGCAGTTCTTC. Translated: CASSPRERLAGLAYNEQFF.

This clone was counted a few times. J is TRBJ1-3 and V is TRBV2; 8 nucleotides align to TRBD1. CDR3 length equals 17 residues. Germline CDR1 reads SNHLY; CDR2 reads FYNNEI. The trim removed 1 base at V and 0 bases at J, leaving 5 bases unmatched. The CDR3 DNA follows: TGTGCCAGCAGTGAAGACAGGGGGATTCACTCTGGAAACACCATATATTTT. It encodes CASSEDRGIHSGNTIYF.